These 3 T cell receptor beta chains share one sample of origin, sequenced in a study of shared clonotypes between healthy human individuals (dated by TCRdb to the early 2020s). Libraries were built with the immunoSEQ multiplex PCR assay. Drawn from immuneACCESS, this table holds only the in-frame rearrangements with V and J called that TCRdb kept. Clones are partly lost; checked studies trace under half to an unresolved V gene and leave the rest unexplained. The sample records hundreds of thousands of clones, about three quarters of which are singletons. Around 13% of the sample is in the top ten clones. The sample comprised PBMCs. These receptors all come from a woman in her forties in good health. Some clones in this sample may be carry-over from other donors' samples.

This rearrangement joins TRBV6-6 to TRBJ2-1, with D possibly matching TRBD2 (5 bases). Trimming cost V 5 bases and J 2 bases, with 13 bases left between them. Germline V lookup: CDR1 MNHNY, CDR2 SVGAGI (reference sequence). The CDR3 covers 15 residues. The CDR3: CASSIDYVPYNEQFF. The CDR3 DNA reads as TGTGCCAGCAGTATCGACTATGTACCCTACAATGAGCAGTTCTTC.

The rearrangement uses TRBV7-9 and TRBJ1-1; the D is unclear. V lost 5 bases, J lost 6 bases, and 7 bases lay in between. This CDR3 is 11 amino acids long. The germline V gene has CDR1 SEHNR and CDR2 FQNEAQ (reference sequence). The CDR3 bases are TGTGCCAGCAGCCCCGGGGCTGAAGCTTTCTTT. Its protein is CASSPGAEAFF.

CDR3 DNA sequence: TGTGCCAGCAGCAGGACAGGGAACTACGAGCAGTACTTC. It encodes CASSRTGNYEQYF. The chain links TRBV5-8 to TRBJ2-7, with TRBD1 matching 8 bases. In germline, CDR1 is SGHTS, CDR2 YDEGEE. V trimming: 4 bases; J trimming: 3 bases; junction bases outside the gene matches: 3. The CDR3 extends over 13 amino acids.